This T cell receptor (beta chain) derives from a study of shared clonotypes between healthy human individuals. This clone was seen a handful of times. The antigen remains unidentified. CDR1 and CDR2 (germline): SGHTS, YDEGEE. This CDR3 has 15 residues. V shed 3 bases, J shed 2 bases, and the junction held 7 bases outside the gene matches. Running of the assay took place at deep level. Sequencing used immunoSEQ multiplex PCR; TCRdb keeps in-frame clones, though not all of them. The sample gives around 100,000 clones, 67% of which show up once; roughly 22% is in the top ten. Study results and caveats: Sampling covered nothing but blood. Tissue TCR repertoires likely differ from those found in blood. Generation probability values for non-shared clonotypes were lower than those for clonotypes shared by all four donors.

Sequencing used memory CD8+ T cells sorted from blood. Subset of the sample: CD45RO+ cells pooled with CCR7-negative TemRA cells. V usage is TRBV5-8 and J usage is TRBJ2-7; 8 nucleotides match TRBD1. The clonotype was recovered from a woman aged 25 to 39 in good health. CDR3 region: CASSYWTGNTYEQYF. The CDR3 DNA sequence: TGTGCCAGCAGCTACTGGACAGGGAACACCTACGAGCAGTACTTC.